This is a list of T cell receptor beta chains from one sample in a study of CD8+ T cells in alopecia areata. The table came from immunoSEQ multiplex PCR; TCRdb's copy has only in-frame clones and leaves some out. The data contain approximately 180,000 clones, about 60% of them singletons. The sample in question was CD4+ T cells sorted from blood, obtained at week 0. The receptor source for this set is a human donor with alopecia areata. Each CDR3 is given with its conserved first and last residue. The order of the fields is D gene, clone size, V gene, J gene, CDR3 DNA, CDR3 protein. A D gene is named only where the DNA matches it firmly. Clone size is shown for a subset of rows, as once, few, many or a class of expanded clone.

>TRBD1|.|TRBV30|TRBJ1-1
TGTGCCTGGAGTGTTGGGAGGACAGGGGGTAAAGAGGGTTTCTTT
CAWSVGRTGGKEGFF
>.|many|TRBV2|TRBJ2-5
TGTGCCAGCTCCAGAACCAGCTATGAGACCCAGTACTTC
CASSRTSYETQYF
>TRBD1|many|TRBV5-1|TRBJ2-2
TGCGCCAGCAGCCCTTATAACAGGGGGCGGATATCGAACACCGGGGAGCTGTTTTTT
CASSPYNRGRISNTGELFF
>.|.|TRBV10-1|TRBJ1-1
TGCGCCAGCGCAGCGACCCCCGAGACATCGGCTTTCTTT
CASAATPETSAFF
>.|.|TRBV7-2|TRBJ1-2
TGTGCCAGCAGCTTAGGAACGAGTTATGGCTACACCTTC
CASSLGTSYGYTF
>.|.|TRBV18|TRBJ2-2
TGTGCCAGCTCACTAACCCTGATGAACACCGGGGAGCTGTTTTTT
CASSLTLMNTGELFF
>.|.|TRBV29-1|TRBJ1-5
TGCAGCGTTGGGTCAGAGTTAAATCAGCCCCAGCATTTT
CSVGSELNQPQHF
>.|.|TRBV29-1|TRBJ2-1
TGCAGCGTTGAGCCCGACTACAATGAGCAGTTCTTC
CSVEPDYNEQFF
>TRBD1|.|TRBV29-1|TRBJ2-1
TGCAGCGTGGAACCCCAGGGGGCCGGCTACAATGAGCAGTTCTTC
CSVEPQGAGYNEQFF
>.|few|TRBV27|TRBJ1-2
TGTGCCAGCAGCCTGGGGCGGGTCAGGGGCCAATCCTTCTATGGCTACACCTTC
CASSLGRVRGQSFYGYTF
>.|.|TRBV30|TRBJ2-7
TGTGCCTGGAGTGCCCGGGACAACAGCGAGCAGTACTTC
CAWSARDNSEQYF
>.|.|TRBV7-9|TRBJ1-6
TGTGCCAGCAGCCCCTCGGGTCAGGGAAATTCACCCCTCCACTTT
CASSPSGQGNSPLHF
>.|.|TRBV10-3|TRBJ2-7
TGTGCCTCCAGAACCTCCTACGAGCAGTACTTC
CASRTSYEQYF
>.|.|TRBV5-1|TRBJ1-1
TGCGCCAGCAGCTTGGACACGAACACTGAAGCTTTCTTT
CASSLDTNTEAFF
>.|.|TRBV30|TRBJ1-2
TGTGCCTGGCATGATGGACAGAACTATGGCTACACCTTC
CAWHDGQNYGYTF
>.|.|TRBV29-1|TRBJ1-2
TGCAGCGTTGCGGGGGACAACTATGGCTACACCTTC
CSVAGDNYGYTF
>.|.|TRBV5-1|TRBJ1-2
TGCGCCAGCAGCTTGGCCGGTCGGGGGTCGGGCTACACCTTC
CASSLAGRGSGYTF